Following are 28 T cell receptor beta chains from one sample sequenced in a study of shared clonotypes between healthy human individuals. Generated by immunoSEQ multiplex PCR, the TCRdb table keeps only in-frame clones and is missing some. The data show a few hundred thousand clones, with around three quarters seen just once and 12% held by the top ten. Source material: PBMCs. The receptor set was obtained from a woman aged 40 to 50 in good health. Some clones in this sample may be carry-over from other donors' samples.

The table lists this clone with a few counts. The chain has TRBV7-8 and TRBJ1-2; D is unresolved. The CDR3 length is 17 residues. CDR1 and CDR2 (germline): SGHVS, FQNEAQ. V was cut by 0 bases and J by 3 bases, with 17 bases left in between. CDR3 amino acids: CASSLAHNPSADYGYTF. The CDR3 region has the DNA TGTGCCAGCAGCTTAGCACACAACCCATCAGCCGACTATGGCTACACCTTC.

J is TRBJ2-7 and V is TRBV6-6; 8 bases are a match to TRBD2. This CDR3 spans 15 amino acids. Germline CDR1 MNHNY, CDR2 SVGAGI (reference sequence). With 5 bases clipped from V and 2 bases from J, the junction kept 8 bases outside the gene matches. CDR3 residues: CASSHLAGVPYEQYF. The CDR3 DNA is TGTGCCAGCAGTCACCTAGCGGGTGTACCCTACGAGCAGTACTTC.

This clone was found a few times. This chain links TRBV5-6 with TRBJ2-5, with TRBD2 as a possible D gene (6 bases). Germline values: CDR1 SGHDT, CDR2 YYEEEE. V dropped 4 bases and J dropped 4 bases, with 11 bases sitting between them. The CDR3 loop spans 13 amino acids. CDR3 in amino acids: CASSLWRGETQYF. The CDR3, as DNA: TGTGCCAGCAGCCTGTGGAGGGGAGAGACCCAGTACTTC.

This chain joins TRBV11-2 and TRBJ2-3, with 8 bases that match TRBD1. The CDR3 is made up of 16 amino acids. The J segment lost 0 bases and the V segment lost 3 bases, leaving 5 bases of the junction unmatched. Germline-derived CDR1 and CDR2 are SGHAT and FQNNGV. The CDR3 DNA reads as TGTGCCAGCAGCTTCTCAGGGGGCCGCAGCACAGATACGCAGTATTTT. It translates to CASSFSGGRSTDTQYF.

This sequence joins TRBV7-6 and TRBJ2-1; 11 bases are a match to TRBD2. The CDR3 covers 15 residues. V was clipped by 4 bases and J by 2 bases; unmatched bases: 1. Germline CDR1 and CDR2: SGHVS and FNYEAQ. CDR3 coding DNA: TGTGCCAGCAGCTCGACTAGCGGGACCTACAATGAGCAGTTCTTC. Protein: CASSSTSGTYNEQFF.

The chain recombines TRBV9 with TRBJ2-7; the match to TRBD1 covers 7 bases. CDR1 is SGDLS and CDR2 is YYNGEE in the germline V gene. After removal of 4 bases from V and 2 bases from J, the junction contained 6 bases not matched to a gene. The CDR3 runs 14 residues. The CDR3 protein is CASSPPGGTYEQYF. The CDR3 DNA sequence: TGTGCCAGCAGCCCTCCAGGGGGAACCTACGAGCAGTACTTC. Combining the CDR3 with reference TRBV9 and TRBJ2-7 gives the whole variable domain DSGVTQTPKHLITATGQRVTLRCSPRSGDLSVYWYQQSLDQGLQFLIQYYNGEERAKGNILERFSAQQFPDLHSELNLSSLELGDSALYFCASSPPGGTYEQYFGPGTRLTVT.

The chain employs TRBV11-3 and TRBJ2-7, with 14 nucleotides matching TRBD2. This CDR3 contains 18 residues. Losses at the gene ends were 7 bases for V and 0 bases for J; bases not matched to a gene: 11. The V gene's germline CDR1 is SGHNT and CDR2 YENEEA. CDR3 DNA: TGTGCCAGCACCGAGACTGGGGGGACTAGCGGGAGCTCCTACGAGCAGTACTTC. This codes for CASTETGGTSGSSYEQYF.

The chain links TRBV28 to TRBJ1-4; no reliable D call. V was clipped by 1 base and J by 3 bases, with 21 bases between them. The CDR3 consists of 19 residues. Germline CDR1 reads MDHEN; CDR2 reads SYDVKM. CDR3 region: CASSLLATPLEEANEKLFF. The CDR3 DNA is TGTGCCAGCAGTTTATTGGCGACCCCTCTTGAGGAGGCTAATGAAAAACTGTTTTTT.

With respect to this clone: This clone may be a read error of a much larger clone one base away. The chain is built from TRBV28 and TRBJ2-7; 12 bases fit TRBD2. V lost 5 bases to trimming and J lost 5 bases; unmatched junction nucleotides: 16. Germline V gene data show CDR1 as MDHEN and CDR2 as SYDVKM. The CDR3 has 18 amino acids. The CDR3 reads CASSLRPSGRGRRNEQYF. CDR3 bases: TGTGCCAGCAGTCTTCGACCTAGCGGGAGGGGACGACGTAACGAGCAGTACTTC.

This CDR3 is CASSMSQRQGLNGYTF. CDR3 coding DNA: TGTGCCAGTAGTATGTCCCAGAGACAGGGGCTAAATGGCTACACCTTC. The rearrangement links TRBV19 to TRBJ1-2; 8 nucleotides agree with TRBD1. Looked up from germline, CDR1 is LNHDA and CDR2 is SQIVND (reference sequence). This CDR3 has 16 residues. V lost 3 bases to trimming and J lost 6 bases; unmatched junction nucleotides: 12.

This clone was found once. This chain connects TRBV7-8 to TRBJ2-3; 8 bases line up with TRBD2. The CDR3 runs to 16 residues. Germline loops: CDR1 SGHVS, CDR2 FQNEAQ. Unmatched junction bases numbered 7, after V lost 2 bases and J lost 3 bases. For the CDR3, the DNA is TGTGCCAGCAGCTTATCCGGGACTAGGATAACAGATACGCAGTATTTT. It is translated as CASSLSGTRITDTQYF.

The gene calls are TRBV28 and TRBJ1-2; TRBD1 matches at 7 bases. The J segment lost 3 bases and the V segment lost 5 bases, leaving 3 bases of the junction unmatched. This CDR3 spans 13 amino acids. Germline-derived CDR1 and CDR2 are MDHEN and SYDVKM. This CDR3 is CASSQTGYYGYTF. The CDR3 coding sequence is TGTGCCAGCAGTCAGACAGGGTACTATGGCTACACCTTC.

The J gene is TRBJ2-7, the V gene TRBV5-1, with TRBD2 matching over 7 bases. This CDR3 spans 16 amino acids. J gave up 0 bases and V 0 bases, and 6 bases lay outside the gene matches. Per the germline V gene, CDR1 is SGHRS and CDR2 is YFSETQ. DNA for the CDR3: TGCGCCAGCAGCTTGGCTCTAGCGGCGAGCTCCTACGAGCAGTACTTC. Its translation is CASSLALAASSYEQYF.

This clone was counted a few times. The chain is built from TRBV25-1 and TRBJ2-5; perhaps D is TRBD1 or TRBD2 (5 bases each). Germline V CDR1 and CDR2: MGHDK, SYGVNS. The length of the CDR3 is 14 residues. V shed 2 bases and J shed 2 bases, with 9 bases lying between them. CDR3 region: CASSEGGNQETQYF. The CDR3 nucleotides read TGTGCCAGCAGTGAAGGGGGAAATCAAGAGACCCAGTACTTC.

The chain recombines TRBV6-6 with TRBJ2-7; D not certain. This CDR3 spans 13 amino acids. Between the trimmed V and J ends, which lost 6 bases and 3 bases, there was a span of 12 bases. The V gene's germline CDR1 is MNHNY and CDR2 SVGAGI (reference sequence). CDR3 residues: CASSRLILYEQYF. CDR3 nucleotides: TGTGCCAGCAGCCGACTTATCCTCTACGAGCAGTACTTC.

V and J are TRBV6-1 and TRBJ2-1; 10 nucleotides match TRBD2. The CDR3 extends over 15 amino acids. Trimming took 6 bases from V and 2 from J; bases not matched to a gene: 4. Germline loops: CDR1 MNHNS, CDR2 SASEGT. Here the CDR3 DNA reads TGTGCCAGCAGCCGACTAGCGGGTACCTACAATGAGCAGTTCTTC. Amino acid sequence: CASSRLAGTYNEQFF.

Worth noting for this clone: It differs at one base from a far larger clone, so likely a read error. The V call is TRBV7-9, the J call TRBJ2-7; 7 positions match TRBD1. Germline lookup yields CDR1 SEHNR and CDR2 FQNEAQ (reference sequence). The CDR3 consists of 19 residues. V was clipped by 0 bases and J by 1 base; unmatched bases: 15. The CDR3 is CASSLAVRTGELGSYEQYF. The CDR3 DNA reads TGTGCCAGCAGCTTAGCGGTGAGAACAGGGGAACTGGGGTCCTACGAGCAGTACTTC.

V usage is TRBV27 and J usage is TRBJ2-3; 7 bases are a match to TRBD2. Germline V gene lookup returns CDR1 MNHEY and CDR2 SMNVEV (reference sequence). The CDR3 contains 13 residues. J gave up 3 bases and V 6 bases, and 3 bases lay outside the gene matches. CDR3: CASSLLATDTQYF. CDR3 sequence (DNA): TGTGCCAGCAGCCTACTAGCGACAGATACGCAGTATTTT.

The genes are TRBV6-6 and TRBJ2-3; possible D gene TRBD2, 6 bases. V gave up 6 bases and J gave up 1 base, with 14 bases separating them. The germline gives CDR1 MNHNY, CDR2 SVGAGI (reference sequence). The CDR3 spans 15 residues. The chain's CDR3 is CASSPAWEGTDTQYF. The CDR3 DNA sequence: TGTGCCAGCAGCCCCGCGTGGGAGGGCACAGATACGCAGTATTTT.

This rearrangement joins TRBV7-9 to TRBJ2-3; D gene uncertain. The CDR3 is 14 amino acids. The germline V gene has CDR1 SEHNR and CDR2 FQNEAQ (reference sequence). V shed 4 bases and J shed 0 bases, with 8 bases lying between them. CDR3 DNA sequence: TGTGCCAGCAGCTCGCCTACGAGCACAGATACGCAGTATTTT. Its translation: CASSSPTSTDTQYF.

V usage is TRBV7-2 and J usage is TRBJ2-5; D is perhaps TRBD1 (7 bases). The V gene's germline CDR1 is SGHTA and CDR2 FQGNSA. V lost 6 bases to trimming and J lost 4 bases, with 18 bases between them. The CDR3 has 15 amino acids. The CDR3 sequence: CASRTEGGGRETQYF. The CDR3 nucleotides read TGTGCCAGCAGGACCGAAGGAGGGGGCCGAGAGACCCAGTACTTC.

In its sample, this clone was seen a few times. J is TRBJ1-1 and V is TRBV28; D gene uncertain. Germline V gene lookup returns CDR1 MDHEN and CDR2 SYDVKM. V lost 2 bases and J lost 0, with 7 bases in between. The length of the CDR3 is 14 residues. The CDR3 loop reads CASSLGTVNTEAFF. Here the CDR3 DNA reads TGTGCCAGCAGTTTAGGCACCGTGAACACTGAAGCTTTCTTT.

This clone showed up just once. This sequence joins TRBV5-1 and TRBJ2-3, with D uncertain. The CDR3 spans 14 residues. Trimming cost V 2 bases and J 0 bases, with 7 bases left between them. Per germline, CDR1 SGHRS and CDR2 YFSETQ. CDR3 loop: CASSFGYSTDTQYF. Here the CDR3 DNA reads TGCGCCAGCAGCTTTGGCTATAGCACAGATACGCAGTATTTT.

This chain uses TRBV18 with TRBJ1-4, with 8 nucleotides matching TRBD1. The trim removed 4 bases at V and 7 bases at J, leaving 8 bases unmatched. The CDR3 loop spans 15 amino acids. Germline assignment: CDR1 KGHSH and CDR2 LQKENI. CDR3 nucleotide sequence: TGTGCCAGCTCACAACCGGGACAGGTCGGTGAAAAACTGTTTTTT. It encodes CASSQPGQVGEKLFF.

Here the CDR3 DNA reads TGTGCCAGCAGTTACGGGATGGCCAGCACTGAGCAGTTCTTC. Translated: CASSYGMASTEQFF. The chain carries TRBV6-5 and TRBJ2-1, with D unclear. CDR3 length: 14 residues. Per the germline V gene, CDR1 is MNHEY and CDR2 is SVGAGI. V was trimmed by 2 bases and J by 9 bases, leaving 14 bases between them.

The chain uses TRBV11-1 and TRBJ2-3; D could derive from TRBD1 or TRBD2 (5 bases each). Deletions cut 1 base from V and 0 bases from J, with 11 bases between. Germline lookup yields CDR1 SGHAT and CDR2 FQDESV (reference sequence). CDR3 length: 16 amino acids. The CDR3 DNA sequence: TGTGCCAGCAGCTTAGATGTTCGGGGCAGCACAGATACGCAGTATTTT. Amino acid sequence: CASSLDVRGSTDTQYF.

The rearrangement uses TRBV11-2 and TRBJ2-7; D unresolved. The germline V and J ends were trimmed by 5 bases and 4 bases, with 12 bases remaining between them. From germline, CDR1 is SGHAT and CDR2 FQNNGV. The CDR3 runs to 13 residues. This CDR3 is CASSLQDLYEQYF. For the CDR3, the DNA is TGTGCCAGCAGCCTTCAGGACCTTTACGAGCAGTACTTC.

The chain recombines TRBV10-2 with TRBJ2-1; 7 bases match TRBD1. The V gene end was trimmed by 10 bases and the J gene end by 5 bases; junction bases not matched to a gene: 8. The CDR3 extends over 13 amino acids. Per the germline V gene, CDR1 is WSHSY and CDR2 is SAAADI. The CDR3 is CATQGQNNNEQFF. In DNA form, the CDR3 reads TGCGCCACCCAGGGACAGAATAACAATGAGCAGTTCTTC.